These 6 T cell receptor beta chains were all obtained from the same sample, sequenced in a study of T cell repertoires in cytomegalovirus infection. One entry per CDR3 protein results from TCRdb running MiXCR on the reads. The repertoire holds around 200,000 distinct CDR3 sequences, with roughly a sixth as singletons. Input material: CD8+ T cells from PBMCs. The receptors were gathered from a human donor in good health (CMV status not recorded). Some clones in this sample may be carry-over from other donors' samples.

This clonotype was observed a few times. V and J are TRBV7-9 and TRBJ2-5; TRBD1 matches 9 bases. Germline values: CDR1 SEHNR, CDR2 FQNEAQ (reference sequence). J was trimmed by 7 bases and V by 1 base; bases with no gene match: 10. This CDR3 contains 16 residues. CDR3 protein: CASSLVAEGQGRTQYF. Here the CDR3 DNA reads TGTGCCAGCAGCTTAGTGGCCGAGGGACAGGGAAGGACCCAGTACTTC.

A few counts support this clonotype. The DNA for the CDR3 is TGTGCCAGCAGTTTTCGCCTCACAGAGAACACTGAAGCTTTCTTT. Amino acid sequence: CASSFRLTENTEAFF. The gene calls are TRBV28 and TRBJ1-1; D is undetermined. V was shortened by 3 bases and J by 1 base, with 12 bases between the two germline ends. The germline V gene has CDR1 MDHEN and CDR2 SYDVKM. This CDR3 is built from 15 residues.

This clonotype showed up just a few times. V usage is TRBV6-2 or TRBV6-3 and J usage is TRBJ2-7, with D tentatively TRBD1 or TRBD2 (5 bases each). V lost 6 bases, J lost 5 bases, and 17 bases lay in between. CDR3 length: 14 amino acids. From germline, CDR1 is MNHEY and CDR2 SVGEGT. The CDR3 reads CASSRPGTLDEQYF. The CDR3 DNA is TGTGCCAGCAGCCGTCCCGGGACCTTGGACGAGCAGTACTTC.

The chain links TRBV20-1 to TRBJ2-1, with D perhaps TRBD1 (6 bases). The CDR3 is 12 amino acids. CDR1 is DFQATT and CDR2 is SNEGSKA in the germline V gene (reference sequence). The germline V and J ends were trimmed by 3 bases and 10 bases, with 13 bases remaining between them. CDR3 coding DNA: TGCAGTGCTAGGGAAACAGGACAGGAGCAGTTCTTC. The encoded protein is CSARETGQEQFF.

This clonotype has just a few counts. The chain couples TRBV7-9 to TRBJ2-7; no reliable D call. With 1 base removed from V and 0 bases from J, the gap between germline ends came to 10 bases. Per germline, CDR1 SEHNR and CDR2 FQNEAQ (reference sequence). CDR3 size: 15 residues. DNA for the CDR3: TGTGCCAGCAGCTTAGTTCTAAGGAGCTCCTACGAGCAGTACTTC. Protein sequence: CASSLVLRSSYEQYF.

This chain uses TRBV29-1 with TRBJ2-7; D remains unclear. Trimming took off 4 bases at V and 1 base at J, with 8 bases between the two ends. Germline V gives CDR1 SQVTM, CDR2 ANQGSEA. CDR3 length equals 12 residues. The CDR3 reads CSVAFSSYEQYF. CDR3 nucleotides: TGCAGCGTTGCATTCAGTTCCTACGAGCAGTACTTC.